Reported below is one T cell receptor beta chain. The antigen is not known. The sample originates from a study of blood T cells in healthy people across ages. Russia was home to the donors, healthy Caucasian individuals aged roughly 6 to 90. Alongside a J-beta primer mix, a sample-barcoded 5' primer served in a second PCR lasting roughly 6 to 12 cycles. Each cDNA molecule, via a template-switch adaptor with 12 random nucleotides, was tagged. TCRdb analysed the 5' RACE reads with MiXCR anew, one entry per CDR3 protein. The sample includes 780,000 or so distinct CDR3 sequences, 53% of them seen just once. Study results and caveats: Significant beta diversity loss was already apparent by age roughly 38, declining roughly linearly. Diversity figures derived from one million T cells were judged to underestimate the true value.

Trimming shortened V by 2 bases and J by 1 base, and 6 bases separated the two germline ends. Per germline, CDR1 MNHNY and CDR2 SVGAGI (reference sequence). This CDR3 region has 13 residues. The chain is built from TRBV6-6 and TRBJ2-7; D remains unclear. Source material: blood. The TCR originated in a man older than 75 in good health. The CDR3, as DNA: TGTGCCAGCAGTTACCTATCATCCTACGAGCAGTACTTC. It is translated as CASSYLSSYEQYF.